These 28 T cell receptor beta chains share one sample of origin, sequenced in a study of Tregs in tolerant kidney transplant recipients. Method: immunoSEQ multiplex PCR; TCRdb's copy keeps in-frame clones and lacks some. The table records about 66,000 clones, approximately 92% of them present only once. Sample: CD8+ T cells from blood, taken before the transplant. Source of these receptors: a human donor who received a combined kidney and bone marrow transplant.

V is TRBV7-2 and J is TRBJ2-3, with TRBD2 matching over 10 bases. This CDR3 has 17 amino acids. V gave up 1 base and J gave up 2 bases; unmatched junction bases: 6. Per germline, CDR1 SGHTA and CDR2 FQGNSA. This chain's CDR3 is CASSLVPSGGLTDTQYF. The CDR3 DNA sequence: TGTGCCAGCAGCTTAGTGCCTAGCGGGGGACTCACAGATACGCAGTATTTT.

This clone was counted between two and nine times. This rearrangement joins TRBV19 to TRBJ1-2; TRBD1 is a possible D gene (6 bases). The CDR3 is 13 amino acids. Trimming removed 7 bases from V and 4 bases from J, with 13 bases in between. Germline values: CDR1 LNHDA, CDR2 SQIVND (reference sequence). DNA for the CDR3: TGTGCCAGTAACGACCAGGGGTCCTATGGCTACACCTTC. This sequence encodes CASNDQGSYGYTF.

The chain is built from TRBV7-2 and TRBJ1-4; 8 nucleotides align to TRBD1. This CDR3 comprises 14 residues. V dropped 4 bases and J dropped 8; count of bases not matched to a gene: 6. Looked up from germline, CDR1 is SGHTA and CDR2 is FQGNSA. The CDR3 nucleotides are TGTGCCAGCAGCTGGGATAACAGGGGGGAAAAACTGTTTTTT. Protein product: CASSWDNRGEKLFF. The full variable domain, its missing parts supplied by reference TRBV7-2 and TRBJ1-4, is GAGVSQSPSNKVTEKGKDVELRCDPISGHTALYWYRQSLGQGLEFLIYFQGNSAPDKSGLPSDRFSAERTGGSVSTLTIQRTQQEDSAVYLCASSWDNRGEKLFFGSGTQLSVL.

In regard to this clone: Its ends do not fully match the called genes, so a read error is possible. The rearrangement joins TRBV29-1 to TRBJ1-1, with D perhaps TRBD1 (5 bases). The CDR3 is 11 amino acids. Germline lookup yields CDR1 SQVTM and CDR2 ANQGSEA. The CDR3 region is CSVEDLGRGEF. CDR3 bases: TGCAGCGTTGAAGACCTCGGAAGGGGCGAATTT.

The chain combines TRBV4-3 with TRBJ2-2, with unresolved D. V was trimmed by 3 bases and J by 5 bases, leaving 16 bases between them. The CDR3 spans 16 residues. Germline V gene lookup returns CDR1 LGHNA and CDR2 YSLEER. The CDR3 DNA reads as TGCGCCAGCAGCCATGACCGGGTCTCTAGGACCGGGGAGCTGTTTTTT. As protein: CASSHDRVSRTGELFF.

This chain uses TRBV30 with TRBJ2-2; 8 nucleotides match TRBD2. CDR3 length equals 14 residues. V gave up 4 bases and J gave up 4 bases; unmatched junction bases: 5. Germline CDR1 is GTSNPN and CDR2 is SVGIG (reference sequence). CDR3 protein: CAWNIGGVTGELFF. CDR3 coding DNA: TGTGCCTGGAATATCGGGGGGGTCACCGGGGAGCTGTTTTTT. Full variable domain (missing parts from reference TRBV30 and TRBJ2-2): SQTIHQWPATLVQPVGSPLSLECTVEGTSNPNLYWYRQAAGRGLQLLFYSVGIGQISSEVPQNLSASRPQDRQFILSSKKLLLSDSGFYLCAWNIGGVTGELFFGEGSRLTVL.

CDR3 residues: CASSLAGQGDTEAFF. CDR3 DNA sequence: TGTGCCAGCAGCCTCGCCGGACAGGGGGACACTGAAGCTTTCTTT. The V gene is TRBV13, the J gene TRBJ1-1, with TRBD1 matching 10 bases. CDR1 is PRHDT and CDR2 is FYEKMQ in the germline V gene (reference sequence). Trimming at V came to 5 bases and at J to 3 bases, leaving 6 bases not matched to a gene. The CDR3 is made up of 15 amino acids.

The V gene is TRBV4-3, the J gene TRBJ1-2; D ambiguous. Trimming removed 0 bases from V and 4 bases from J, with 12 bases in between. The germline gives CDR1 LGHNA, CDR2 YSLEER. The CDR3 spans 15 residues. The CDR3 spells CASSQDRGTFYGYTF. Written as DNA, the CDR3 is TGCGCCAGCAGCCAAGATCGGGGTACCTTCTATGGCTACACCTTC.

The CDR3 region has the DNA TGTGCCAGCAGCTTAGTGTTGCGGGGATTCGGAACAGATACGCAGTATTTT. Translated: CASSLVLRGFGTDTQYF. This chain uses TRBV7-2 with TRBJ2-3, with a weak D call TRBD2 (6 bases). V was trimmed by 1 base and J by 3 bases, leaving 17 bases between them. This CDR3 is built from 17 residues. Germline V CDR1 and CDR2: SGHTA, FQGNSA.

The chain uses TRBV19 and TRBJ2-1; D uncertain. Trimming pared 3 bases from V and 4 bases from J, leaving 16 bases between. Germline values: CDR1 LNHDA, CDR2 SQIVND (reference sequence). The CDR3 totals 16 residues. The CDR3 DNA follows: TGTGCCAGTAGTATCGCCCCAGCGACCCAATACAATGAGCAGTTCTTC. It codes for CASSIAPATQYNEQFF.

The chain uses TRBV4-2 and TRBJ2-2; D possibly corresponds to TRBD2 (5 bases). The CDR3 spans 15 residues. Trimming removed 4 bases from V and 4 bases from J, with 13 bases in between. The germline V gene has CDR1 LGHNA and CDR2 YNFKEQ. The CDR3 reads CASSPDEGATGELFF. CDR3 DNA: TGTGCCAGCAGCCCGGATGAGGGTGCCACCGGGGAGCTGTTTTTT.

The chain recombines TRBV7-2 with TRBJ2-7, with no clear D. CDR1 is SGHTA and CDR2 is FQGNSA in the germline V gene. The germline V and J ends were trimmed by 1 base and 6 bases, with 4 bases remaining between them. CDR3 size: 11 residues. The CDR3 region is CASSLGVEQYF. The CDR3, as DNA: TGTGCCAGCAGCTTAGGAGTCGAGCAGTACTTC.

This clone was counted a single time. The chain combines TRBV2 with TRBJ1-2; 7 nucleotides match TRBD1. Germline V lookup: CDR1 SNHLY, CDR2 FYNNEI. With 0 bases clipped from V and 6 bases from J, the junction kept 7 bases outside the gene matches. The CDR3 consists of 15 residues. CDR3 region: CASSEAGGAGNGYTF. The DNA of the CDR3 is TGTGCCAGCAGTGAAGCAGGGGGCGCGGGGAATGGCTACACCTTC. Combining the CDR3 with reference TRBV2 and TRBJ1-2 gives the whole variable domain EPEVTQTPSHQVTQMGQEVILRCVPISNHLYFYWYRQILGQKVEFLVSFYNNEISEKSEIFDDQFSVERPDGSNFTLKIRSTKLEDSAMYFCASSEAGGAGNGYTFGSGTRLTVV.

The chain employs TRBV19 and TRBJ1-3; the D gene is possibly TRBD1 (5 bases). CDR3 length: 15 amino acids. Trimming stripped 1 base from V and 3 bases from J, with 10 bases between. Germline values: CDR1 LNHDA, CDR2 SQIVND (reference sequence). In nucleotides, the CDR3 is TGTGCCAGTAGTATAGGCGGGGGAATTGGAAACACCATATATTTT. Its translation is CASSIGGGIGNTIYF.

The count of this clone is one. The genes are TRBV9 and TRBJ1-1, with D unclear. With 0 bases removed from V and 0 bases from J, the gap between germline ends came to 6 bases. This CDR3 has 14 amino acids. In germline, CDR1 is SGDLS, CDR2 YYNGEE. CDR3 residues: CASSVGALNTEAFF. The CDR3 DNA sequence: TGTGCCAGCAGCGTAGGAGCTCTGAACACTGAAGCTTTCTTT.

The chain combines TRBV7-2 with TRBJ2-7; D is perhaps TRBD2 (6 bases). V dropped 1 base and J dropped 0 bases, with 10 bases sitting between them. The CDR3 extends over 15 amino acids. The V gene's germline CDR1 is SGHTA and CDR2 FQGNSA. The CDR3 here is CASSLGFGSSYEQYF. CDR3 bases: TGTGCCAGCAGCTTAGGGTTCGGGAGCTCCTACGAGCAGTACTTC.

The chain carries TRBV7-3 and TRBJ1-1; D may be TRBD1 (6 bases). This CDR3 comprises 14 residues. The V gene lost 3 bases and the J gene lost 7 bases, with 15 bases spanning the gap. Germline V gene data show CDR1 as SGHTA and CDR2 as FQGTGA. CDR3 protein: CASSLGAGAGEAFF. The CDR3 DNA reads TGTGCCAGCAGCTTGGGGGCGGGGGCAGGTGAAGCTTTCTTT.

V usage is TRBV6-5 and J usage is TRBJ2-7, with no clear D. This CDR3 region has 13 residues. Germline V gene data show CDR1 as MNHEY and CDR2 as SVGAGI. V dropped 0 bases and J dropped 7 bases, with 10 bases sitting between them. This CDR3 is CASSYSNTEEQYF. The CDR3 DNA follows: TGTGCCAGCAGTTACTCGAATACAGAAGAGCAGTACTTC.

This chain connects TRBV27 to TRBJ2-1, with 12 bases identical to TRBD2. J was trimmed by 7 bases and V by 2 bases; bases with no gene match: 0. This CDR3 is 14 amino acids long. Germline V gene lookup returns CDR1 MNHEY and CDR2 SMNVEV (reference sequence). The CDR3 DNA reads TGTGCCAGCAGTTTACTAGCGGGAGGGAATGAGCAGTTCTTC. Translating gives CASSLLAGGNEQFF.

The gene calls are TRBV7-9 and TRBJ2-3, with 7 bases fitting TRBD2. Trimming cost V 6 bases and J 4 bases; bases outside gene matches: 4. The CDR3 has 13 residues. Germline CDR1 is SEHNR and CDR2 is FQNEAQ (reference sequence). The CDR3 nucleotides read TGTGCCAGCAGGACCGGACTAGCAGATACGCAGTATTTT. Protein product: CASRTGLADTQYF.

The J gene is TRBJ1-3, the V gene TRBV7-8; D perhaps matches TRBD1 (6 bases). Deletions cut 3 bases from V and 0 bases from J, with 15 bases between. The CDR3 spans 17 residues. Looked up from germline, CDR1 is SGHVS and CDR2 is FQNEAQ. The CDR3 loop is CASSFTGKGLSGNTIYF. CDR3 bases: TGTGCCAGCAGCTTCACAGGGAAGGGGCTCTCTGGAAACACCATATATTTT.

The V and J genes are TRBV28 and TRBJ2-5; 10 bases map to TRBD1. Germline V CDR1 and CDR2: MDHEN, SYDVKM. The CDR3 has 14 amino acids. Trimming removed 6 bases from V and 5 bases from J; junction bases left unmatched: 6. The CDR3 nucleotides read TGTGCCAGCAGCGGGACAGGGGCTTGGGAGACCCAGTACTTC. As protein: CASSGTGAWETQYF.

The V call is TRBV9, the J call TRBJ2-5; 7 bases fit TRBD2. Per the germline V gene, CDR1 is SGDLS and CDR2 is YYNGEE. The CDR3 spans 15 residues. V lost 4 bases, J lost 5 bases, and 11 bases stayed unmatched. The CDR3 loop is CASSISGSGGETQYF. For the CDR3, the DNA is TGTGCCAGCAGCATTTCCGGGTCCGGGGGGGAGACCCAGTACTTC. The variable domain in full, with the rest retrieved from reference TRBV9 and TRBJ2-5, is DSGVTQTPKHLITATGQRVTLRCSPRSGDLSVYWYQQSLDQGLQFLIQYYNGEERAKGNILERFSAQQFPDLHSELNLSSLELGDSALYFCASSISGSGGETQYFGPGTRLLVL.

The chain links TRBV9 to TRBJ2-2; tentative D call: TRBD2 (5 bases). V was trimmed by 1 base and J by 0 bases, leaving 16 bases between them. The CDR3 is made up of 18 amino acids. CDR1 and CDR2 (germline): SGDLS, YYNGEE. The CDR3 here is CASSVLYGEGANTGELFF. In nucleotides, the CDR3 is TGTGCCAGCAGCGTACTGTATGGTGAGGGCGCGAACACCGGGGAGCTGTTTTTT.

The chain links TRBV4-3 to TRBJ2-7; no reliable D call. This CDR3 has 14 residues. The V gene's germline CDR1 is LGHNA and CDR2 YSLEER. V dropped 0 bases and J dropped 4 bases, with 10 bases sitting between them. The chain's CDR3 is CASSQDDFFYEQYF. In DNA, the CDR3 is TGCGCCAGCAGCCAAGATGACTTTTTTTACGAGCAGTACTTC.

The V gene is TRBV6-1, the J gene TRBJ2-1, with 9 nucleotides matching TRBD1. The germline V gene has CDR1 MNHNS and CDR2 SASEGT. J lost 8 bases, V lost 4 bases, and 12 bases had no gene match. CDR3 size: 16 residues. CDR3 nucleotides: TGTGCCAGCAGTGGGAGGGGGACAGGGACGGGGCATGAGCAGTTCTTC. Translated, it gives CASSGRGTGTGHEQFF.

The V and J genes are TRBV5-4 and TRBJ1-1; D is unresolved. Germline assignment: CDR1 SGHNT and CDR2 YYREEE (reference sequence). Trimming stripped 4 bases from V and 8 bases from J, with 12 bases between. The CDR3 spans 12 residues. The CDR3 region has the DNA TGTGCCAGCAGCGGGCGGGCAGCAGAAGCTTTCTTT. It is translated as CASSGRAAEAFF.

This clone came up once. V gene TRBV11-2 combines with J gene TRBJ2-5; a possible D gene is TRBD2 (6 bases). V lost 5 bases and J lost 5, with 18 bases in between. In germline, CDR1 is SGHAT, CDR2 FQNNGV. The CDR3 has 15 amino acids. The DNA of the CDR3 is TGTGCCAGCAGCCCAATGGCGGGACTGCCTGAGACCCAGTACTTC. Protein product: CASSPMAGLPETQYF. The whole variable domain, filled in from reference TRBV11-2 and TRBJ2-5, reads EAGVAQSPRYKIIEKRQSVAFWCNPISGHATLYWYQQILGQGPKLLIQFQNNGVVDDSQLPKDRFSAERLKGVDSTLKIQPAKLEDSAVYLCASSPMAGLPETQYFGPGTRLLVL.